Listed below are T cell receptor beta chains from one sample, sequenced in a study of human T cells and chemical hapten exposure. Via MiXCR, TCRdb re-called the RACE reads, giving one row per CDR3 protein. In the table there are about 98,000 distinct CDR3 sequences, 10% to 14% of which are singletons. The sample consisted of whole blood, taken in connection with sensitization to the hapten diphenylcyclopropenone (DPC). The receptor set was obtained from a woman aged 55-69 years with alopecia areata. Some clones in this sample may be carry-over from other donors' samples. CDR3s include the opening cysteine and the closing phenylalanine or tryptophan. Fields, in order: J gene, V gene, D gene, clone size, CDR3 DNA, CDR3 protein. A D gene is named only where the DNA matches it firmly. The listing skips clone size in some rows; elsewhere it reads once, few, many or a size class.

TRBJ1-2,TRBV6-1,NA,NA,TGTGCCAGCAGTGAATGGAGGGTTAACTATGGCTACACCTTC,CASSEWRVNYGYTF
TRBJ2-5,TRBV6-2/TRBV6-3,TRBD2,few,TGTGCCAGCAGTTACTCGAATCGGAGACTAGCGAACAAAGAGACCCAGTACTTC,CASSYSNRRLANKETQYF
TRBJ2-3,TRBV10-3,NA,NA,TGTGCCATCAATGAAGTGCCGGGGGCAGATACGCAGTATTTT,CAINEVPGADTQYF
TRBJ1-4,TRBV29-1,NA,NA,TGCAGCGTTGTCAGTAATGAAAAACTGTTTTTT,CSVVSNEKLFF
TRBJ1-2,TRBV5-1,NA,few,TGCGCCAGCAGCCTAGCCAGGGGCGACTATGGCTACACCTTC,CASSLARGDYGYTF
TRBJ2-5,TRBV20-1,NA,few,TGCAGTGCTAGACAGGGAGAAGAGACCCAGTACTTC,CSARQGEETQYF
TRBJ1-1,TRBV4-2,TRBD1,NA,TGTGCCAGCAGCCATCGGGACAGCCCTAATGAAGCTTTCTTT,CASSHRDSPNEAFF
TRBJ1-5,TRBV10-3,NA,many,TGTGCCATCAGTGCTTCCCAGGGCCTCAATCAGCCCCAGCATTTT,CAISASQGLNQPQHF
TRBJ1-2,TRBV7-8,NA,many,TGTGCCAGCAGCTTAGGGGTAGGAGGTCACTATGGCTACACCTTC,CASSLGVGGHYGYTF
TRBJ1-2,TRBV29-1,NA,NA,TGCAGCGTTGAATACGTGAAGCAGGGACTGCCCTATGGCTACACCTTC,CSVEYVKQGLPYGYTF
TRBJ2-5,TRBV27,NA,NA,TGTGCCAGCAGTTTAGCGGGGTTGTTTGAAGAGACCCAGTACTTC,CASSLAGLFEETQYF
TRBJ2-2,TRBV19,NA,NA,TGTGCCAGTAGAGAGCAGTTCAACACCGGGGAGCTGTTTTTT,CASREQFNTGELFF